These 12 T cell receptor beta chains came from one sample sequenced in a study of T cell responses to AZD1222 COVID-19 vaccine. Clones were sequenced by immunoSEQ multiplex PCR, and TCRdb holds only the in-frame ones, with some missing. Among about 110,000 clones listed, 85% to 95% were seen once. The source was peripheral blood, collected 28 days after the second AZD1222 dose. The origin of the receptors is an adult who received the AZD1222 COVID-19 vaccine.

The V and J genes are TRBV10-3 and TRBJ1-4; 11 positions match TRBD1. This CDR3 is built from 16 residues. V lost 6 bases, J lost 7 bases, and 10 bases stayed unmatched. Germline V CDR1 and CDR2: ENHRY, SYGVKD. The DNA for the CDR3 is TGTGCCATCAGCCCCGGCGGGACAGGGGGAGGTGAAAAACTGTTTTTT. Protein: CAISPGGTGGGEKLFF.

The chain employs TRBV19 and TRBJ1-1; TRBD1 matches 7 bases. After removal of 4 bases from V and 4 bases from J, the junction contained 21 bases not matched to a gene. This CDR3 contains 19 residues. Germline V CDR1 and CDR2: LNHDA, SQIVND (reference sequence). The CDR3 loop is CASSRGRTGSLTGRTEAFF. The CDR3 coding sequence is TGTGCCAGTAGTAGGGGCCGGACAGGATCGCTGACAGGGCGCACTGAAGCTTTCTTT.

The chain recombines TRBV6-5 with TRBJ1-3; no clear D. Germline V CDR1 and CDR2: MNHEY, SVGAGI. CDR3 size: 16 residues. Trimming cost V 0 bases and J 1 base, with 10 bases left between them. Here the CDR3 reads CASSYSLGVSGNTIYF. CDR3 nucleotides: TGTGCCAGCAGTTACTCCCTCGGGGTATCTGGAAACACCATATATTTT.

The V call is TRBV10-3, the J call TRBJ1-1; weak D call: TRBD1 (5 bases). Per the germline V gene, CDR1 is ENHRY and CDR2 is SYGVKD. The V gene lost 9 bases and the J gene lost 3 bases, with 8 bases spanning the gap. The CDR3 spans 11 residues. The CDR3 is CAIGTDTEAFF. Here the CDR3 DNA reads TGTGCCATAGGGACGGACACTGAAGCTTTCTTT.

This chain links TRBV7-2 with TRBJ1-5, with D uncertain. The ends were cut back, 2 bases at V and 7 bases at J, with 15 bases in the middle. The CDR3 consists of 15 residues. In germline, CDR1 is SGHTA, CDR2 FQGNSA. In nucleotides, the CDR3 is TGTGCCAGCAGCTTAATTTCGGTGAGCATGCAGCCCCAGCATTTT. It codes for CASSLISVSMQPQHF.

This clone was observed a few times. The J gene is TRBJ2-1, the V gene TRBV19; 11 bases fit TRBD1. The ends lost 6 bases at V and 10 bases at J; junction bases unmatched: 8. This CDR3 has 14 residues. The germline CDR1 and CDR2 sequences are LNHDA and SQIVND (reference sequence). The chain's CDR3 is CASRGTGGIGEQFF. DNA of the CDR3: TGTGCCAGTAGAGGGACAGGGGGTATCGGGGAGCAGTTCTTC.

The chain has TRBV5-4 and TRBJ1-1, with unresolved D. The germline V gene encodes CDR1 SGHNT and CDR2 YYREEE (reference sequence). The CDR3 totals 12 residues. Trimming left V 0 bases short and J 5 bases short, with 5 bases between. As DNA, the CDR3 is TGTGCCAGCAGCTTGGCTAGTACTGAAGCTTTCTTT. It specifies CASSLASTEAFF.

The chain employs TRBV7-9 and TRBJ1-5; D may be TRBD1 (6 bases). The CDR3 covers 15 residues. The V end lost 1 base, the J end lost 7 bases, and 14 bases lay between the germline ends. In germline, CDR1 is SEHNR, CDR2 FQNEAQ (reference sequence). This CDR3 is CASSLEGGLEQPQHF. In DNA, the CDR3 is TGTGCCAGCAGCTTAGAGGGGGGGCTAGAACAGCCCCAGCATTTT.

The V gene is TRBV6-5, the J gene TRBJ1-4, with D perhaps TRBD1 (5 bases). Trimming took 6 bases from V and 8 from J, leaving 19 bases between them. This CDR3 has 15 amino acids. From germline, CDR1 is MNHEY and CDR2 SVGAGI. CDR3 nucleotide sequence: TGTGCCAGCAGCCCACCCGGGGGGACCGGGGAAAAACTGTTTTTT. This sequence encodes CASSPPGGTGEKLFF.

The rearrangement uses TRBV19 and TRBJ1-5; D not resolved. Trimming left V 6 bases short and J 4 bases short, with 19 bases between. The CDR3 sequence is 16 residues long. Germline assignment: CDR1 LNHDA and CDR2 SQIVND (reference sequence). The CDR3 coding sequence is TGTGCCAGTAGATCCGTCATTTGGGGAAGAAATCAGCCCCAGCATTTT. Amino acid sequence: CASRSVIWGRNQPQHF.

The chain joins TRBV9 to TRBJ1-6; 10 bases map to TRBD1. This CDR3 contains 15 residues. Germline CDR1 and CDR2: SGDLS and YYNGEE. J gave up 8 bases and V 3 bases, and 5 bases lay outside the gene matches. CDR3 nucleotides: TGTGCCAGCAGCGGTGACAGGGGGCGAGATTCACCCCTCCACTTT. It specifies CASSGDRGRDSPLHF.

Points on this clone: At the DNA level, this CDR3 is encoded by other sequences in the same sample as well. The chain combines TRBV18 with TRBJ1-2; the D gene is possibly TRBD1 (6 bases). There are 13 residues in the CDR3. Trimming took off 2 bases at V and 2 bases at J, with 6 bases between the two ends. CDR1 KGHSH and CDR2 LQKENI come from the germline V gene. CDR3: CASSPGGNYGYTF. CDR3 DNA: TGTGCCAGCTCACCAGGGGGCAACTATGGCTACACCTTC. Looking up the rest from reference TRBV18 and TRBJ1-2 gives the full variable domain: NAGVMQNPRHLVRRRGQEARLRCSPMKGHSHVYWYRQLPEEGLKFMVYLQKENIIDESGMPKERFSAEFPKEGPSILRIQQVVRGDSAAYFCASSPGGNYGYTFGSGTRLTVV.